Described below is a single T cell receptor beta chain sequence and its context. The data are from a study of blood T cell repertoires in COVID-19. V was pared by 6 bases and J by 5 bases, with 12 bases of the junction left unmatched. CDR1 and CDR2 (germline): SEHNR, FQNEAQ (reference sequence). The CDR3 length is 15 residues. Repertoires were generated with immunoSEQ multiplex PCR, while TCRdb's copy carries only in-frame clones and drops some. The table records about 190,000 clones, 80% to 90% of them present only once. The clonotype comes from a woman of 80 years or more with COVID-19, enrolled during active disease. The chain couples TRBV7-9 to TRBJ2-7, with 8 bases identical to TRBD1. Specimen: peripheral blood. The CDR3 DNA sequence: TGTGCCAGCAGGTACTCCCACGGACAGGGTGACGAGCAGTACTTC. Translation: CASRYSHGQGDEQYF.